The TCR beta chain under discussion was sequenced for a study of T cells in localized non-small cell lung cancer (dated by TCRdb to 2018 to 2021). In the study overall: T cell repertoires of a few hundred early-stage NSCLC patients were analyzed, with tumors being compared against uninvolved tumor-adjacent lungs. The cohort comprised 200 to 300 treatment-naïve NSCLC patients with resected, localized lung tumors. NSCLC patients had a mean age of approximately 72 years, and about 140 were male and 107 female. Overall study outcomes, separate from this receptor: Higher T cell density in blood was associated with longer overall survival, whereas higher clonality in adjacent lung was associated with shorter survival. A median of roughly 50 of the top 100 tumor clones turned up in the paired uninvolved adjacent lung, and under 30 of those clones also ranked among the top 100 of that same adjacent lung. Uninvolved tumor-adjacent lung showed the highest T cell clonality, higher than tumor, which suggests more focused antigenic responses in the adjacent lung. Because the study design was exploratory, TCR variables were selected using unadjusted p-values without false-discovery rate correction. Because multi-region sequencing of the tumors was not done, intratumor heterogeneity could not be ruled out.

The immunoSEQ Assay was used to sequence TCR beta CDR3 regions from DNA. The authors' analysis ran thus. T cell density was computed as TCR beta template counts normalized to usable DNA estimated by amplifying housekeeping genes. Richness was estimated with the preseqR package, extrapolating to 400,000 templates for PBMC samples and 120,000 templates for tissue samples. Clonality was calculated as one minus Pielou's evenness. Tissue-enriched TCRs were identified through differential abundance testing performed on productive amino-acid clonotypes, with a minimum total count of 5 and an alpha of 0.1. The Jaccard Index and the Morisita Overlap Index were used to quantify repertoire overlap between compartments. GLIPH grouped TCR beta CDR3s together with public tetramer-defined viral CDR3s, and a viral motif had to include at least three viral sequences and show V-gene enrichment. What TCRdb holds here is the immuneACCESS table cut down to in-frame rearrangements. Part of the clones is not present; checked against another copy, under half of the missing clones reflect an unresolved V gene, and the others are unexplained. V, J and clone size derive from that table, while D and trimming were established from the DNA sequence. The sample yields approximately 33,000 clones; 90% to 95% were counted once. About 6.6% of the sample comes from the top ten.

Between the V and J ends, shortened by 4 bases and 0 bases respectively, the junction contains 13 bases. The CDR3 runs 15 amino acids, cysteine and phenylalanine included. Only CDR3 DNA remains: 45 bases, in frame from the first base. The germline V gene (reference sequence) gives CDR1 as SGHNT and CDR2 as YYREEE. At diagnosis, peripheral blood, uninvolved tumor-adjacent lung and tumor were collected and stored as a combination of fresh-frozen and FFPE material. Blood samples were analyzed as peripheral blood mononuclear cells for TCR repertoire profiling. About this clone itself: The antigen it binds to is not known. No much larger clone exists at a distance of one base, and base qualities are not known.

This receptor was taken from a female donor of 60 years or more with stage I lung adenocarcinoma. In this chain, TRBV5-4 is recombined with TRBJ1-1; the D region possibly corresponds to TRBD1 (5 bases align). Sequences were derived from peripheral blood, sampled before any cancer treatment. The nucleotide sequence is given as TGTGCCAGCAGCCCCCACCAGGGCATGAACACTGAAGCTTTCTTT. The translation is CASSPHQGMNTEAFF.